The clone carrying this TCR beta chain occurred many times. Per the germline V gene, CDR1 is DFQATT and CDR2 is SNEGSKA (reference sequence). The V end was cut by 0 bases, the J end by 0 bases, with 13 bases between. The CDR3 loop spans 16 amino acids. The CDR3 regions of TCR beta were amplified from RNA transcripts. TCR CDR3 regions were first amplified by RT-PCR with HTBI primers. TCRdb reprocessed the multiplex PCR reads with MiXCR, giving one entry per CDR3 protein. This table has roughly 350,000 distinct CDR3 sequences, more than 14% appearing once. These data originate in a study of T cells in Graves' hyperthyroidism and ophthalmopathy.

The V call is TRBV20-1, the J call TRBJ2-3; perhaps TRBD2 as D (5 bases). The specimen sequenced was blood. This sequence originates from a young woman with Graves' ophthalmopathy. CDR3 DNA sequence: TGCAGTGCTAGAGATTCCCGGACTGATAGCACAGATACGCAGTATTTT. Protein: CSARDSRTDSTDTQYF.